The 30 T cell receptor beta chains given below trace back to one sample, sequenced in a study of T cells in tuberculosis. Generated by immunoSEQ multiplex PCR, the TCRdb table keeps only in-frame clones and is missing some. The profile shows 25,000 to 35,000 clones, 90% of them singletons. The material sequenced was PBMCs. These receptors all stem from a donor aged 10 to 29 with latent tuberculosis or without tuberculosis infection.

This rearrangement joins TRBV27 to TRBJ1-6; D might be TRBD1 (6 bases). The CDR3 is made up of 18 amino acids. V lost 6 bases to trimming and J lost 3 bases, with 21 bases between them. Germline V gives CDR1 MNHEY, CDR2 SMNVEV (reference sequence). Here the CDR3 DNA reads TGTGCCAGCAGCCCGACTCAGGGGAGAACGGTCTATAATTCACCCCTCCACTTT. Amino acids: CASSPTQGRTVYNSPLHF.

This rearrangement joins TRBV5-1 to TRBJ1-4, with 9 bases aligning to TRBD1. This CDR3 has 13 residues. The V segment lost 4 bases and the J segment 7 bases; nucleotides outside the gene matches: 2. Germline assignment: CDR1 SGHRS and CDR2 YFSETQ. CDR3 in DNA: TGCGCCAGCAGCCGGGACAGGGCTGAAAAACTGTTTTTT. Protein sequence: CASSRDRAEKLFF.

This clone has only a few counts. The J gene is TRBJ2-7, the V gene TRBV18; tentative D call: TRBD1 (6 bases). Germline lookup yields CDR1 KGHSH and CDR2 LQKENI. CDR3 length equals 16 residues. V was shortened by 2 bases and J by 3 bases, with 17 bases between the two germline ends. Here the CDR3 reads CASSPIAGVSLYEQYF. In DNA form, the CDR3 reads TGTGCCAGCTCACCAATTGCAGGGGTCTCTCTCTACGAGCAGTACTTC.

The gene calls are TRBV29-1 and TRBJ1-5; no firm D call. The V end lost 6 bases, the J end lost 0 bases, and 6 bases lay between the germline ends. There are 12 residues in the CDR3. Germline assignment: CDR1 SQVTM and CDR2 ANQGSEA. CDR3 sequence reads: CSVADSNQPQHF. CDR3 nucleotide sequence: TGCAGCGTGGCGGATAGCAATCAGCCCCAGCATTTT.

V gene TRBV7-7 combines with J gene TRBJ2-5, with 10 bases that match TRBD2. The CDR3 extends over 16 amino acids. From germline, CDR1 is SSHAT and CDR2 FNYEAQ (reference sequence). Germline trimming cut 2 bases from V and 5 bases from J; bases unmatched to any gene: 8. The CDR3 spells CASSLSSGGEAETQYF. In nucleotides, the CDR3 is TGTGCCAGCAGCTTAAGCAGCGGGGGGGAAGCGGAGACCCAGTACTTC. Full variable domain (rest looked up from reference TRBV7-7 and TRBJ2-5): GAGVSQSPRYKVTKRGQDVTLRCDPISSHATLYWYQQALGQGPEFLTYFNYEAQPDKSGLPSDRFSAERPEGSISTLTIQRTEQRDSAMYRCASSLSSGGEAETQYFGPGTRLLVL.

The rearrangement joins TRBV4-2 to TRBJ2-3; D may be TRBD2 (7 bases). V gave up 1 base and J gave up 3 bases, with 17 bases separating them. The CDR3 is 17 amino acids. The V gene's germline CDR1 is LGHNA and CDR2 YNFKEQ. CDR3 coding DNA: TGTGCCAGCAGCCAAGTCGGCCGGGGAGGGGGAACAGATACGCAGTATTTT. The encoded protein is CASSQVGRGGGTDTQYF.

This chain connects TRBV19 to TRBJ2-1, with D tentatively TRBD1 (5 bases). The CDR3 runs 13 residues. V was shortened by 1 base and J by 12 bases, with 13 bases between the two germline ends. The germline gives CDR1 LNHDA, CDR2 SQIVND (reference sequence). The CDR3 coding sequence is TGTGCCAGTAGTATAGTCAGGGCGAATACGCAGTTCTTC. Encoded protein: CASSIVRANTQFF.

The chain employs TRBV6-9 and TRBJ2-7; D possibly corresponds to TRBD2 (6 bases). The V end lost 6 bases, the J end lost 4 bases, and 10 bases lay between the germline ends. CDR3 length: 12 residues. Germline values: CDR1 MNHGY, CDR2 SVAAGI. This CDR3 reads CASRGLSYEQYF. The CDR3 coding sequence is TGTGCCAGCAGGGGACTGTCTTACGAGCAGTACTTC.

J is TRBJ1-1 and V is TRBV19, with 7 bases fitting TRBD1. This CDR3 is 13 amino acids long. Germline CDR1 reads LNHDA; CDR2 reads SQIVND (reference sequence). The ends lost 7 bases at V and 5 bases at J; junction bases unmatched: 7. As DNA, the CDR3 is TGTGCCAGTACCCAAGGGGGCCCGACTGAAGCTTTCTTT. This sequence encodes CASTQGGPTEAFF.

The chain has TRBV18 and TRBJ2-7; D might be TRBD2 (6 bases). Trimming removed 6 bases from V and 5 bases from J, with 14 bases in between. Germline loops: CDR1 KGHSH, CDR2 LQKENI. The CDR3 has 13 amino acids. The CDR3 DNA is TGTGCCAGCTCTAAAATAGGAGGGAACGAGCAGTACTTC. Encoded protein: CASSKIGGNEQYF.

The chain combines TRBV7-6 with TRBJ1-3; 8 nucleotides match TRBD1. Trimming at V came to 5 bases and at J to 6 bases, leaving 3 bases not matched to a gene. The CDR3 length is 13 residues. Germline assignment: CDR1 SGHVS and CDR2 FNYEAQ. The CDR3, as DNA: TGTGCCAGCAGCCAGGGACAGGAAAACACCATATATTTT. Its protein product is CASSQGQENTIYF.

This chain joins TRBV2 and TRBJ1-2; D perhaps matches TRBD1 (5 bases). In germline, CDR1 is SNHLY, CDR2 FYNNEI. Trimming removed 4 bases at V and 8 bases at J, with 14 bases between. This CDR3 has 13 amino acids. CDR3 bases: TGTGCCAGCAGTGCCACCAGGGTGGGAGGCTACACCTTC. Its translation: CASSATRVGGYTF.

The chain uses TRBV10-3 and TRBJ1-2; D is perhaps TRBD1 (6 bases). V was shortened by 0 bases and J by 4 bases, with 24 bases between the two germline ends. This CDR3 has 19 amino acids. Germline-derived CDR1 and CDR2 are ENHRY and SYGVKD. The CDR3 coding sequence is TGTGCCATCAGTGAGTCCTCGGGGGGCCCCTATTCCCCCGTCTATGGCTACACCTTC. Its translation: CAISESSGGPYSPVYGYTF.

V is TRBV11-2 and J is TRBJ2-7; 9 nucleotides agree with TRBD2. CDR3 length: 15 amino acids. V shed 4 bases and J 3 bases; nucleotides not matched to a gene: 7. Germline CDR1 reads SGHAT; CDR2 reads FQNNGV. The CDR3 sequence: CASSYTGTSFYEQYF. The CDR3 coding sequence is TGTGCCAGCAGCTATACCGGGACTAGCTTCTACGAGCAGTACTTC.

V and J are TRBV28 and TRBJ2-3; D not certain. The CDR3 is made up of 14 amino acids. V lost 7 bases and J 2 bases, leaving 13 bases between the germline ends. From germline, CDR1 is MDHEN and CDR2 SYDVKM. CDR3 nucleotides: TGTGCCAGCAACCACGCCTACCACACAGATACGCAGTATTTT. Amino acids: CASNHAYHTDTQYF. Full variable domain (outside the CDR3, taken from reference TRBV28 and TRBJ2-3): DVKVTQSSRYLVKRTGEKVFLECVQDMDHENMFWYRQDPGLGLRLIYFSYDVKMKEKGDIPEGYSVSREKKERFSLILESASTNQTSMYLCASNHAYHTDTQYFGPGTRLTVL.

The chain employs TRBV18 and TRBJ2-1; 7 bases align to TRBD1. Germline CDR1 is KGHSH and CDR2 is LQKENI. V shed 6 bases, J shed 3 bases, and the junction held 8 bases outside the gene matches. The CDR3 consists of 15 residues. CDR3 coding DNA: TGTGCCAGCTCCCCCACAGGGGCGTTCTACAATGAGCAGTTCTTC. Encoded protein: CASSPTGAFYNEQFF. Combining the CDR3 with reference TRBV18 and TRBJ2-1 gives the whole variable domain NAGVMQNPRHLVRRRGQEARLRCSPMKGHSHVYWYRQLPEEGLKFMVYLQKENIIDESGMPKERFSAEFPKEGPSILRIQQVVRGDSAAYFCASSPTGAFYNEQFFGPGTRLTVL.

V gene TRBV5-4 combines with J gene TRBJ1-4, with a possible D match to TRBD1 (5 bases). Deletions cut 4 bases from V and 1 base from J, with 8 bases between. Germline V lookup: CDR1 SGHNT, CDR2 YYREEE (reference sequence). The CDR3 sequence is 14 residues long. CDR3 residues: CASSPGETNEKLFF. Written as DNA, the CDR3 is TGTGCCAGCAGCCCGGGGGAAACTAATGAAAAACTGTTTTTT.

The CDR3 reads CASSRVTGNNSPLHF. DNA of the CDR3: TGTGCCAGCAGTCGAGTGACAGGAAATAATTCACCCCTCCACTTT. V usage is TRBV6-5 and J usage is TRBJ1-6; a weak D match, TRBD1 (6 bases). V shed 5 bases and J shed 5 bases, with 13 bases lying between them. This CDR3 is 15 amino acids long. Germline loops: CDR1 MNHEY, CDR2 SVGAGI.

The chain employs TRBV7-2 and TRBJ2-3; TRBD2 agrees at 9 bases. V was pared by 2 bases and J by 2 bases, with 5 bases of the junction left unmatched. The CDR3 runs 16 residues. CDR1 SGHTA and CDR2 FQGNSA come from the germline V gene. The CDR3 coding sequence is TGTGCCAGCAGCTTACGTGCTAGCGGGGCCACAGATACGCAGTATTTT. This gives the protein CASSLRASGATDTQYF.

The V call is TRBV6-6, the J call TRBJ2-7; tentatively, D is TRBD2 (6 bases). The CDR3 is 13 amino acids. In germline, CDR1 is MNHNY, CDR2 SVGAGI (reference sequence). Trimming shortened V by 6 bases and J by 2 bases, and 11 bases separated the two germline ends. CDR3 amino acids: CASRTGVAYEQYF. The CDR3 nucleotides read TGTGCCAGCAGGACGGGGGTGGCCTACGAGCAGTACTTC.

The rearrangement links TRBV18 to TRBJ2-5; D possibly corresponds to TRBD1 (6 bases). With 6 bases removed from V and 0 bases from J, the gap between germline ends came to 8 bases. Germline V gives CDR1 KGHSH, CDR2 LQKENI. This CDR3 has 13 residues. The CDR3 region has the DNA TGTGCCAGCTCCACAGGGTACCAAGAGACCCAGTACTTC. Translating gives CASSTGYQETQYF. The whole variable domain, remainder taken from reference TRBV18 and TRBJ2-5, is NAGVMQNPRHLVRRRGQEARLRCSPMKGHSHVYWYRQLPEEGLKFMVYLQKENIIDESGMPKERFSAEFPKEGPSILRIQQVVRGDSAAYFCASSTGYQETQYFGPGTRLLVL.

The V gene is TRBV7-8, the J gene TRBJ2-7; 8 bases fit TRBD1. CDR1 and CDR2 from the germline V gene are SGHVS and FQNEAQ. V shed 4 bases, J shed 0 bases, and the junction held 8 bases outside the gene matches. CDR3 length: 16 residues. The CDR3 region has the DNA TGTGCCAGCAGCTCGGCGACAGGGGTTAGCTCCTACGAGCAGTACTTC. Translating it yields CASSSATGVSSYEQYF.

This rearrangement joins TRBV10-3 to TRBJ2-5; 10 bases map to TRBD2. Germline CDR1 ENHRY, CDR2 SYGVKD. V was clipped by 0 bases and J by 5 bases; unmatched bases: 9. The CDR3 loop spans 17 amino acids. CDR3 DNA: TGTGCCATCAGTGAGTCCCCCTTAGCGGGGGGCCAGGAGACCCAGTACTTC. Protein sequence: CAISESPLAGGQETQYF.

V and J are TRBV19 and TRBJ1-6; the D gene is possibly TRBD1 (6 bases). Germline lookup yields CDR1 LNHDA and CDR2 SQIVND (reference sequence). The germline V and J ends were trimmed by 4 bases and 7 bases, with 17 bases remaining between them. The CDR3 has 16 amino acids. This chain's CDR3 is CASSTETGTRNSPLHF. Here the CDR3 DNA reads TGTGCCAGTAGTACAGAAACCGGGACAAGGAATTCACCCCTCCACTTT.

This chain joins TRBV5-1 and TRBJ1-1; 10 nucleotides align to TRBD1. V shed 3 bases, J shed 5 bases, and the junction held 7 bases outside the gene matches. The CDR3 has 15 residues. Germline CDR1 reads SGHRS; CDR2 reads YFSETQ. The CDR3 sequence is CASSSRTGGKTEAFF. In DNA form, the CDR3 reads TGCGCCAGCAGCTCTCGGACAGGGGGGAAAACTGAAGCTTTCTTT.

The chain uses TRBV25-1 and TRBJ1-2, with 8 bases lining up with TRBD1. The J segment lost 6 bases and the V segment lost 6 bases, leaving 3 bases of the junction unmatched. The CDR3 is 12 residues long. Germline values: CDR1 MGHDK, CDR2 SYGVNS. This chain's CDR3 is CASRGTGDGYTF. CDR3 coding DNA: TGTGCCAGCAGGGGGACAGGAGATGGCTACACCTTC.

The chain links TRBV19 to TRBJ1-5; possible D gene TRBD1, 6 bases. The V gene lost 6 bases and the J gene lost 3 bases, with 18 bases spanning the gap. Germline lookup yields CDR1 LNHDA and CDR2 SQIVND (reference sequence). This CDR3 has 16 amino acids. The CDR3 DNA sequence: TGTGCCAGTAGCACCCGCCCGGACAGTTCCAATCAGCCCCAGCATTTT. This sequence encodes CASSTRPDSSNQPQHF.

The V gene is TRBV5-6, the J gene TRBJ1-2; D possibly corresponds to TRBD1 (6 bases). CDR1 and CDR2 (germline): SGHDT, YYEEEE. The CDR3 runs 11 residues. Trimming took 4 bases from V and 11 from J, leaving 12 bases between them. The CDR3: CASSVEGEYTF. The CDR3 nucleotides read TGTGCCAGCAGCGTGGAGGGGGAATACACCTTC.

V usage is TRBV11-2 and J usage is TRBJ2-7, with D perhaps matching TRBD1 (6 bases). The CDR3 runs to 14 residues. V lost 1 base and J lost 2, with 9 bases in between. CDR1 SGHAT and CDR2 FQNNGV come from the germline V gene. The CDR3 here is CASSLVDRAYEQYF. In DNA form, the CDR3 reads TGTGCCAGCAGCTTAGTGGACAGAGCCTACGAGCAGTACTTC.

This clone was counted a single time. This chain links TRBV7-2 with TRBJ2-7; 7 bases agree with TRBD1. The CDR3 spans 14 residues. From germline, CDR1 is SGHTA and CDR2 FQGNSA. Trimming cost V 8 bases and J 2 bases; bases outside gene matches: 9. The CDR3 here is CASGVGGSAYEQYF. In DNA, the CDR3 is TGTGCCAGCGGGGTAGGGGGCTCCGCCTACGAGCAGTACTTC. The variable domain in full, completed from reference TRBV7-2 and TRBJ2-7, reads GAGVSQSPSNKVTEKGKDVELRCDPISGHTALYWYRQSLGQGLEFLIYFQGNSAPDKSGLPSDRFSAERTGGSVSTLTIQRTQQEDSAVYLCASGVGGSAYEQYFGPGTRLTVT.